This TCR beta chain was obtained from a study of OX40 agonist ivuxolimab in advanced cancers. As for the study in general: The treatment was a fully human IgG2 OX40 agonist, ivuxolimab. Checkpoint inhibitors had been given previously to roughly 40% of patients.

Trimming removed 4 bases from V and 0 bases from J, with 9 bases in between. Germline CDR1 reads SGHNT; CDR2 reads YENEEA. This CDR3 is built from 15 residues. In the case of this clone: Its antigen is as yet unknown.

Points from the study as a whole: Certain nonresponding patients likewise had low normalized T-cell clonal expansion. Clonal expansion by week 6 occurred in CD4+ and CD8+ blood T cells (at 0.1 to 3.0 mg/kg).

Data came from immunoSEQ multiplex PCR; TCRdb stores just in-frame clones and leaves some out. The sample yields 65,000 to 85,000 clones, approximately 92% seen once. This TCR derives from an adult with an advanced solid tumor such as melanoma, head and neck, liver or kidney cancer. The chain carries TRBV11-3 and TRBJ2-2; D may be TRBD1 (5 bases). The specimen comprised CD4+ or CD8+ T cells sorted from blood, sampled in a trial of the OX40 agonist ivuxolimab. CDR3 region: CASSSTGPNTGELFF. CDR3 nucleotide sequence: TGTGCCAGCAGCTCCACAGGACCGAACACCGGGGAGCTGTTTTTT.